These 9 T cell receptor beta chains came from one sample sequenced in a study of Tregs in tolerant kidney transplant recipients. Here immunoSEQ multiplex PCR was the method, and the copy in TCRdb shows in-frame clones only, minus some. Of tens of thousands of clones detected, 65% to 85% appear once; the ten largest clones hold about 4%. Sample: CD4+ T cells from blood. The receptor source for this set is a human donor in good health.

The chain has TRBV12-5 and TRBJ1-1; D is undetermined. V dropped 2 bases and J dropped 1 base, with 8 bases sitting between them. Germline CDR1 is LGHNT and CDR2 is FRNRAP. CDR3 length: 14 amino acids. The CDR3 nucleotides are TGTGCTAGTGGTTTGCCACAACAGAACACTGAAGCTTTCTTT. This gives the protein CASGLPQQNTEAFF.

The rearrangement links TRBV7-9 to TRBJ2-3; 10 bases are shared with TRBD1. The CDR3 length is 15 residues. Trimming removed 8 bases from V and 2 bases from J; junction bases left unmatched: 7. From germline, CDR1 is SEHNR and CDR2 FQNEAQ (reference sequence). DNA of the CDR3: TGTGCCAGCGGACAGGGGGTTTCCTTCACAGATACGCAGTATTTT. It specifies CASGQGVSFTDTQYF.

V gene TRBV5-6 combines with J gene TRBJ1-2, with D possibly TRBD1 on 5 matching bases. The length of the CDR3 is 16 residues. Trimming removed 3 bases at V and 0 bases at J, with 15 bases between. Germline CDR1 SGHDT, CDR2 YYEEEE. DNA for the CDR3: TGTGCCAGCAGCTCCCAGCCGAGGGGAGCTAACTATGGCTACACCTTC. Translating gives CASSSQPRGANYGYTF.

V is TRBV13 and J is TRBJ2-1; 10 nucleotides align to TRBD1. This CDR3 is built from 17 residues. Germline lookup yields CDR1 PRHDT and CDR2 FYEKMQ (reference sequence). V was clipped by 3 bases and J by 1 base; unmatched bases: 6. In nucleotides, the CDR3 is TGTGCCAGCAGCTTGGGCCTGGGACAGGGGTCCTACAATGAGCAGTTCTTC. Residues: CASSLGLGQGSYNEQFF.

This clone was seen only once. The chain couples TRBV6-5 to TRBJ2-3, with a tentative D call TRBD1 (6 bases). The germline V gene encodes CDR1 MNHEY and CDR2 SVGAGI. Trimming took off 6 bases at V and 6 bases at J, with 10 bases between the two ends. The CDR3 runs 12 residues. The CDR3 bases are TGTGCCAGCAGCCGCACAGGGGATACGCAGTATTTT. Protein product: CASSRTGDTQYF.

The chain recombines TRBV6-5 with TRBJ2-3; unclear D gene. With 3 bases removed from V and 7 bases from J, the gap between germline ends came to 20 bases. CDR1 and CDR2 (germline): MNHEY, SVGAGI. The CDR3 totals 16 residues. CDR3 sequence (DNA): TGTGCCAGCAGTTATGGGCTACCAACTGCCGGGCATACGCAGTATTTT. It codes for CASSYGLPTAGHTQYF.

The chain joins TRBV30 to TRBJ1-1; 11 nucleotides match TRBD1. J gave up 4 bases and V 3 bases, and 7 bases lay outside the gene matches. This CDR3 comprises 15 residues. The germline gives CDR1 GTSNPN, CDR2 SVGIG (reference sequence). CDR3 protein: CAWSRDRGVFTEAFF. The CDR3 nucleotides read TGTGCCTGGAGCAGGGACAGGGGGGTTTTCACTGAAGCTTTCTTT.

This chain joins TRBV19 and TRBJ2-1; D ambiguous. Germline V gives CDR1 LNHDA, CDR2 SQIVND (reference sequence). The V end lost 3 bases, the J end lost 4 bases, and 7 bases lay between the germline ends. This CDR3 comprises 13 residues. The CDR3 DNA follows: TGTGCCAGTAGTATTAAGGCTTACAATGAGCAGTTCTTC. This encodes CASSIKAYNEQFF.

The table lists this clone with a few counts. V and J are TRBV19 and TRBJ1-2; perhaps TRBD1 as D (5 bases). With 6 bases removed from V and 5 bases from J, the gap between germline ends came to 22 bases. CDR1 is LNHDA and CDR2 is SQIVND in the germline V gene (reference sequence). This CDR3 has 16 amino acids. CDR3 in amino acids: CASSQTDTRISYGYTF. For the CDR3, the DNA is TGTGCCAGTAGCCAGACAGATACCCGTATCTCGTATGGCTACACCTTC.